This is a list of T cell receptor beta chains from one sample in a study of human T cells and chemical hapten exposure. Via MiXCR, TCRdb re-called the RACE reads, giving one row per CDR3 protein. The repertoire has more than 80,000 distinct CDR3 sequences, roughly 12% of them found once; the top ten carry roughly 1.5%. Here the sequenced sample was whole blood, taken in connection with sensitization to the hapten diphenylcyclopropenone (DPC). These receptors were taken from a woman aged 50 to 65 with alopecia areata. Some clones in this sample may be carry-over from other donors' samples. CDR3s include the opening cysteine and the closing phenylalanine or tryptophan. A D gene is named only where the DNA matches it firmly. Size is omitted from some rows. Given values are once, few, many or a class for expanded clones.

cdr3_nt cdr3_aa d_call j_call v_call clone_size
TGTGCCAGCAGCAATCTCTTCAGGGTACCCCCTGAAGCTTTCTTT CASSNLFRVPPEAFF NA TRBJ1-1 TRBV4-2 few
TGCAGCGTTGAAGAGGGGAGCTACGAGCAGTACTTC CSVEEGSYEQYF NA TRBJ2-7 TRBV29-1 NA
TGCGCCAGCAGTCCTCCGGGACAGCCTACTGAAGCTTTCTTT CASSPPGQPTEAFF TRBD1 TRBJ1-1 TRBV4-3 NA
TGTGCCAGCAGTCAAACCCTCTACGAGCAGTACTTC CASSQTLYEQYF NA TRBJ2-7 TRBV6-5 many
TGTGCCAGCAGATCGATACCGGGACGGACGAACACTGAAGCTTTCTTT CASRSIPGRTNTEAFF NA TRBJ1-1 TRBV28 NA
TGCGCCAGCAGCCAATTGGGGACAGGCCCTAACTATGGCTACACCTTC CASSQLGTGPNYGYTF TRBD1 TRBJ1-2 TRBV4-3 few
TGTGCCAGCAGCGGAACAGGGGGCTGGAATGGCTACACCTTC CASSGTGGWNGYTF TRBD1 TRBJ1-2 TRBV6-5 NA
TGTGCCAGCAGCATGGCCCCCTGGTGGCAGAACACCGGGGAGCTGTTTTTT CASSMAPWWQNTGELFF NA TRBJ2-2 TRBV7-2 NA
TGTGCCAGCACCCCTGGACATGCGGCCCTCTCCTACGAGCAGTACTTC CASTPGHAALSYEQYF NA TRBJ2-7 TRBV6-8 NA
TGTGCCAGCAGCGCCCGGGGCGTGGACACCGGGGAGCTGTTTTTT CASSARGVDTGELFF NA TRBJ2-2 TRBV6-5 few
TGTGCCAGCAGTGCGCGGCTCGGAGATACGCAGTATTTT CASSARLGDTQYF NA TRBJ2-3 TRBV2 few
TGTGCCAGTAGGGACAGCCCCTCTGGGGCCAACGTCCTGACTTTC CASRDSPSGANVLTF TRBD1 TRBJ2-6 TRBV10-3 NA
TGTGCCACCTACCACGGCAGGTTATCCTACGAGCAGTACTTC CATYHGRLSYEQYF NA TRBJ2-7 TRBV28 NA
TGTGCCAGCAGTCAATCCAGGACGGCTAATAATTCACCCCTCCACTTT CASSQSRTANNSPLHF NA TRBJ1-6 TRBV6-2/TRBV6-3 NA
TGTGCCAGCAGGCGGCAGGGGGAGAACACTGAAGCTTTCTTT CASRRQGENTEAFF TRBD1 TRBJ1-1 TRBV6-6 many
TGTGCCAGCAGTTTGGGAGGACTAGCGGGTCGCTCCTACAATGAGCAGTTCTTC CASSLGGLAGRSYNEQFF TRBD2 TRBJ2-1 TRBV12-3/TRBV12-4 few